The sequence of this T cell receptor (beta chain) was determined in a study of spatial heterogeneity in lung cancer. Unique molecular identifiers tagged every individual TCR cDNA molecule. In TCRdb, the 5' RACE reads were re-called with MiXCR into one record per CDR3 protein. The repertoire holds approximately 38,000 distinct CDR3 sequences, with 5.8% as singletons. Between the trimmed V and J ends, which lost 5 bases and 7 bases, there was a span of 14 bases. This CDR3 spans 13 amino acids. Time point defined: sample taken at primary tumor resection. Material for sequencing was whole RNA from tumor, nontumor lung or frozen PBMC, left unsorted. This clonotype showed up many times.

This receptor was taken from a male donor with early-stage non-small cell lung cancer. The sample in question was PBMCs, obtained at surgery. The V and J genes are TRBV12-3 or TRBV12-4 and TRBJ1-2; possibly TRBD1 for D (6 bases). The CDR3 region has the DNA TGTGCCAGCAGTAACACAGGGATAAGTGGCTACACCTTC. Protein sequence: CASSNTGISGYTF.